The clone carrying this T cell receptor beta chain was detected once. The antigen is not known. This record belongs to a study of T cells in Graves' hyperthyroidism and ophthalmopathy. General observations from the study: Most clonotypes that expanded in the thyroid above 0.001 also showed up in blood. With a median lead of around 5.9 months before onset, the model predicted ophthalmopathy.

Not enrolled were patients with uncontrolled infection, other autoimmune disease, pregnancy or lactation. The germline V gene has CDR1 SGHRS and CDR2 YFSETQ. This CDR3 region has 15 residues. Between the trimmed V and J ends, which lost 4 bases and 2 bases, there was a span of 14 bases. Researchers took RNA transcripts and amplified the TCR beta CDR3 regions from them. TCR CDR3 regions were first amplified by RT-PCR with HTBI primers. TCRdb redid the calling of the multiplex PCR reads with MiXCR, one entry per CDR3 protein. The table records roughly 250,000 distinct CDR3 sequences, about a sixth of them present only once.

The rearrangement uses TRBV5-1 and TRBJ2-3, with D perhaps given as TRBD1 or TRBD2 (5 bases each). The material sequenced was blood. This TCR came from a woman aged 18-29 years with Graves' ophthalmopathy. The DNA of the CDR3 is TGCGCCAGCAGCCGGGGACGGGGCAACACAGATACGCAGTATTTT. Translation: CASSRGRGNTDTQYF.